This record covers a single T cell receptor (beta chain). Its target is not known. This entry belongs to a study of CD8+ T cells in alopecia areata. Study background: It was 6 to 18 months of tofacitinib, and then there were 6 months off drug.

The length of the CDR3 is 13 residues. Germline loops: CDR1 SQVTM, CDR2 ANQGSEA. V gave up 7 bases and J gave up 4 bases, with 16 bases separating them. Study observations and caveats: Affected scalp, especially in alopecia totalis/universalis, had a higher clonality than normal scalp did.

RNA extraction and reverse transcription yielded cDNA as sequencing template. Here immunoSEQ multiplex PCR was the method, and the copy in TCRdb shows in-frame clones only, minus some. Of around 98,000 clones listed, nearly 45% are singletons. Sequenced sample: CD4+ T cells sorted from blood. The clonotype was recovered from a human donor with alopecia areata. The rearrangement links TRBV29-1 to TRBJ1-1, with a tentative D call TRBD1 (6 bases). The CDR3, as DNA: TGCAGCGCTGGGGGCAGGGTGGGCACTGAAGCTTTCTTT. This codes for CSAGGRVGTEAFF.